This entry describes one T cell receptor (beta chain). Its target antigen remains unknown. Base qualities are missing; no much larger clone stands one base away. A patient counted as having stable Graves' hyperthyroidism if no progression to ophthalmopathy occurred over 18 months of follow-up. The hyperthyroidism patients were between 18 and 65 years old and newly diagnosed, with a disease duration of less than 2 months. Exclusion was applied to patients with uncontrolled infections, other autoimmune diseases, pregnancy or lactation. Diagnoses were established on the basis of clinical symptoms, serum thyroxine and TRAb, thyroid ultrasound, and orbital computed tomography. PBMCs were isolated from about 10 ml of fresh peripheral blood by Ficoll-Paque density gradient centrifugation. Total RNA was extracted using Trizol reagent, and RNA quality was assessed on an Agilent 2100 Bioanalyzer. Amplification of TCR beta CDR3 regions was carried out from RNA transcripts. The first round of RT-PCR for the TCR CDR3 was performed with the HTBI primer set and the Qiagen OneStep RT-PCR kit. Libraries were constructed in a second round of multiplex PCR, after which size selection and purification were carried out. The libraries were sequenced on an Illumina HiSeq2000 using paired-end 100 bp reads. In the paper's pipeline: SOAPnuke was used to process the raw data, throwing out any read that contained adapters or uncalled bases, had a mean Phred below 15, or lacked an exact constant-primer or identifier match. High-quality paired reads were merged with COPE v1.2.5, and unique nucleotide sequences were defined as clonotypes. MiTCR v1.1 was used to align clonotypes to the IMGT TRBV, TRBD and TRBJ reference segments. Only V-J combinations with frequency above 0.0001, covering roughly 99% of repertoires, were analysed. The TCS score was defined as F50 (clonal expansion) divided by E x V (chaos), with BLOSUM62-based TCRdist calculated between CDR3 peptides within each V-J. Welch's t-statistics and random forest reduced 514 V-J features to roughly 13, which were used in a naive Bayes classifier (R e1071). In TCRdb, the public reads were trimmed at Q25 with fastp and aligned with MiXCR, with productive beta chains retained. Records with the same CDR3 protein are collapsed into one entry carrying the most frequent genes and DNA. The V and J calls here are based on TCRdb, not the publication. Within this sample are hundreds of thousands of distinct CDR3 sequences, with approximately 15% of them counted one time only. The ten largest account for roughly a tenth of the sample.

This sample was taken from a study of T cells in Graves' hyperthyroidism and ophthalmopathy (dated by TCRdb to the late 2010s). Concerning the study at large: Peripheral blood was collected at initial diagnosis, before any treatment. The paper reports TCR Vbeta CDR3 sequencing of 130 to 150 peripheral blood samples: approximately 41 ophthalmopathy, fewer than 80 hyperthyroidism and 17 progressor patients. Whether ophthalmopathy could be predicted prospectively was tested in an independent validation cohort made up of some 20 hyperthyroidism patients plus 17 patients who later progressed to ophthalmopathy. After blood sampling, hyperthyroidism patients were treated with methimazole at a starting dose of 30 mg daily, and ophthalmopathy patients were treated with high-dose intravenous methylprednisolone. The roughly 91 discovery patients were randomly divided into training and test sets at a 7:3 ratio. TCR V-J signatures able to tell the groups apart were searched for in a discovery cohort of 100 patients, of whom more than 40 had Graves' ophthalmopathy and roughly 57 had stable Graves' hyperthyroidism. In about six Graves' hyperthyroidism patients, the study also compared T-cell repertoires from thyroid tissue with T-cell repertoires from blood.

Study-wide conclusions, independent of this receptor: Most expanded thyroid clonotypes (frequency above 0.001) were also detected in blood, suggesting blood repertoires may reflect thyroid immune responses. Ophthalmopathy was separated from stable hyperthyroidism by a 13 V-J signature model, with about 88% sensitivity and approximately 81% specificity obtained in cross-validation and 80%/75% obtained in testing. In validation, progression to ophthalmopathy was predicted by the model with 55% to 71% sensitivity and 72% to 85% specificity, a median of approximately 6.5 months before onset. No statistical method was used to fix the sample size in advance, and group allocation was not hidden from the investigators.

V is reduced by 3 bases and J by 2 bases, leaving a spacing of 11 bases between them. The CDR3 spans 14 residues, from the cysteine through the phenylalanine. Only CDR3 DNA remains: 42 bases, in frame from the first base. From the germline V gene, CDR1 is ENHRY and CDR2 is SYGVKD. The sequence was collected from a woman aged 18-29 years with Graves' hyperthyroidism. Here the chain combines TRBV10-3 and TRBJ2-7, and TRBD1 may be the D gene, going by 6 matching bases. The sequencing sample was made of blood. The DNA sequence is given as TGTGCCATCAGTGAACTTGCAGGGGCCTACGAGCAGTACTTC. Translated, this is CAISELAGAYEQYF.